These 16 T cell receptor beta chains were sequenced from one sample in a study of blood T cell repertoires in COVID-19. Generated by immunoSEQ multiplex PCR, the TCRdb table keeps only in-frame clones and is missing some. The data show about 180,000 clones, more than 75% seen once. The sequenced sample consisted of peripheral blood. These receptors were obtained from a man aged 55 to 70 with COVID-19, enrolled during active disease.

The chain carries TRBV7-2 and TRBJ1-1; a weak D match, TRBD1 (6 bases). The CDR3 totals 14 residues. CDR1 SGHTA and CDR2 FQGNSA come from the germline V gene. Between the trimmed V and J ends, which lost 7 bases and 1 base, there was a span of 13 bases. The CDR3 DNA reads TGTGCCAGCAAATCCGGACAGTGGAACACTGAAGCTTTCTTT. Protein product: CASKSGQWNTEAFF.

V usage is TRBV7-9 and J usage is TRBJ1-2, with D tentatively TRBD1 (6 bases). Between the trimmed V and J ends, which lost 5 bases and 6 bases, there was a span of 13 bases. The V gene's germline CDR1 is SEHNR and CDR2 FQNEAQ (reference sequence). The CDR3 covers 13 residues. This CDR3 is CASSHRDLDGYTF. The CDR3 DNA sequence: TGTGCCAGCAGCCACAGGGATCTTGATGGCTACACCTTC.

This rearrangement joins TRBV27 to TRBJ1-1; 7 bases agree with TRBD1. The J segment lost 1 base and the V segment lost 6 bases, leaving 8 bases of the junction unmatched. CDR3 length: 15 residues. Germline V gene data show CDR1 as MNHEY and CDR2 as SMNVEV (reference sequence). Here the CDR3 DNA reads TGTGCCAGCAGCAACAGGGGTTCCGGGAACACTGAAGCTTTCTTT. This translates into CASSNRGSGNTEAFF.

The chain joins TRBV7-2 to TRBJ1-1; 9 bases are a match to TRBD1. Losses at the gene ends were 5 bases for V and 1 base for J; bases not matched to a gene: 14. The CDR3 sequence is 18 residues long. Germline V gene data show CDR1 as SGHTA and CDR2 as FQGNSA. CDR3 residues: CASSPLGTGSSRNTEAFF. DNA for the CDR3: TGTGCCAGCAGCCCCCTGGGGACAGGGTCAAGTCGGAACACTGAAGCTTTCTTT. Filled out from reference TRBV7-2 and TRBJ1-1, the complete variable domain reads GAGVSQSPSNKVTEKGKDVELRCDPISGHTALYWYRQSLGQGLEFLIYFQGNSAPDKSGLPSDRFSAERTGGSVSTLTIQRTQQEDSAVYLCASSPLGTGSSRNTEAFFGQGTRLTVV.

This chain joins TRBV7-9 and TRBJ1-4; 7 bases fit TRBD1. The CDR3 sequence is 14 residues long. Germline CDR1 SEHNR, CDR2 FQNEAQ (reference sequence). The J segment lost 4 bases and the V segment lost 5 bases, leaving 4 bases of the junction unmatched. CDR3 amino acids: CASSRDSNNEKLFF. The CDR3, as DNA: TGTGCCAGCAGCCGGGACAGCAATAATGAAAAACTGTTTTTT.

The chain carries TRBV21-1 and TRBJ1-1; the tabulated D call, TRBD1, remains unverified against the DNA. TRBV21-1 is deemed a pseudogene. CDR3 length: 15 amino acids. The CDR3 reads CASSKRTGMNTEAFF. CDR3 nucleotide sequence: TGTGCCAGCAGCAAAAGGACAGGGATGAACACTGAAGCTTTCTTT.

J is TRBJ2-3 and V is TRBV29-1; TRBD2 aligns across 12 bases. Germline CDR1 and CDR2: SQVTM and ANQGSEA. Trimming removed 2 bases from V and 4 bases from J; junction bases left unmatched: 4. This CDR3 contains 15 residues. In DNA, the CDR3 is TGCAGCGTTGAACTAGCGGGGGGGCCGCCAGATACGCAGTATTTT. This translates into CSVELAGGPPDTQYF.

The chain combines TRBV15 with TRBJ1-1; tentatively, D is TRBD1 (6 bases). CDR1 and CDR2 (germline): LNHNV, YYDKDF (reference sequence). The ends were cut back, 8 bases at V and 3 bases at J, with 19 bases in the middle. CDR3 size: 15 residues. The CDR3 DNA reads TGTGCCACCTACAATCCGGGACAAGGTTACACTGAAGCTTTCTTT. Translating gives CATYNPGQGYTEAFF. Full variable domain (outside the CDR3, taken from reference TRBV15 and TRBJ1-1): DAMVIQNPRYQVTQFGKPVTLSCSQTLNHNVMYWYQQKSSQAPKLLFHYYDKDFNNEADTPDNFQSRRPNTSFCFLDIRSPGLGDTAMYLCATYNPGQGYTEAFFGQGTRLTVV.

V and J are TRBV4-1 and TRBJ2-1, with TRBD2 matching over 15 bases. V gave up 0 bases and J gave up 7 bases; unmatched junction bases: 7. The CDR3 spans 18 residues. Per germline, CDR1 MGHRA and CDR2 YSYEKL. CDR3 in amino acids: CASSQERGLAGGANEQFF. In nucleotides, the CDR3 is TGCGCCAGCAGCCAAGAAAGAGGACTAGCGGGAGGGGCAAATGAGCAGTTCTTC.

The chain carries TRBV15 and TRBJ2-7; D might be TRBD2 (5 bases). The V and J ends lost 2 bases and 2 bases respectively, with 13 bases between them. Germline CDR1 LNHNV, CDR2 YYDKDF (reference sequence). CDR3 length: 15 residues. CDR3 region: CATSRMREITYEQYF. The CDR3 region has the DNA TGTGCCACCAGCAGAATGAGGGAGATCACCTACGAGCAGTACTTC.

The rearrangement joins TRBV6-2 or TRBV6-3 to TRBJ1-5; 7 bases line up with TRBD1. V shed 2 bases, J shed 4 bases, and the junction held 5 bases outside the gene matches. Germline V gene sequence: CDR1 MNHEY, CDR2 SVGEGT. The CDR3 is 15 amino acids. CDR3 bases: TGTGCCAGCAGTTACCGGGACAGTTTTAATCAGCCCCAGCATTTT. Its protein is CASSYRDSFNQPQHF.

This sequence joins TRBV6-5 and TRBJ2-7; 7 bases are a match to TRBD1. Trimming took 5 bases from V and 5 from J; bases not matched to a gene: 12. Germline V gene lookup returns CDR1 MNHEY and CDR2 SVGAGI. CDR3 length: 15 residues. DNA of the CDR3: TGTGCCAGCAGTAGCCTAGACAGGGCGGACCACGAGCAGTACTTC. It specifies CASSSLDRADHEQYF.

The rearrangement links TRBV4-3 to TRBJ2-5; maybe TRBD2 (5 bases). Trimming removed 0 bases from V and 5 bases from J, with 13 bases in between. Germline assignment: CDR1 LGHNA and CDR2 YSLEER. The CDR3 loop spans 15 amino acids. The CDR3 loop is CASSQDPGDRETQYF. CDR3 nucleotides: TGCGCCAGCAGCCAAGACCCCGGGGATAGGGAGACCCAGTACTTC.

The chain carries TRBV7-8 and TRBJ1-2; D unclear. Germline CDR1 and CDR2: SGHVS and FQNEAQ. Trimming took 5 bases from V and 8 from J, leaving 6 bases between them. The CDR3 totals 10 residues. CDR3 amino acids: CASSLRGYTF. The CDR3 bases are TGTGCCAGCAGCCTTCGGGGCTACACCTTC. Full variable domain (outside the CDR3, taken from reference TRBV7-8 and TRBJ1-2): GAGVSQSPRYKVAKRGQDVALRCDPISGHVSLFWYQQALGQGPEFLTYFQNEAQLDKSGLPSDRFFAERPEGSVSTLKIQRTQQEDSAVYLCASSLRGYTFGSGTRLTVV.

The chain employs TRBV5-6 and TRBJ1-5; 8 nucleotides align to TRBD1. The V and J ends lost 0 bases and 7 bases, in that order; junction bases with no gene match: 3. There are 14 residues in the CDR3. The germline V gene encodes CDR1 SGHDT and CDR2 YYEEEE. CDR3 sequence: CASSLGQGAQPQHF. DNA for the CDR3: TGTGCCAGCAGCTTGGGGCAGGGGGCACAGCCCCAGCATTTT.

V is TRBV6-5 and J is TRBJ1-1; unclear D gene. The CDR3 contains 15 residues. Per germline, CDR1 MNHEY and CDR2 SVGAGI. Deletions cut 8 bases from V and 3 bases from J, with 19 bases between. Here the CDR3 reads CASGNAPGRDTEAFF. As DNA, the CDR3 is TGTGCCAGCGGCAACGCTCCCGGGAGGGACACTGAAGCTTTCTTT.